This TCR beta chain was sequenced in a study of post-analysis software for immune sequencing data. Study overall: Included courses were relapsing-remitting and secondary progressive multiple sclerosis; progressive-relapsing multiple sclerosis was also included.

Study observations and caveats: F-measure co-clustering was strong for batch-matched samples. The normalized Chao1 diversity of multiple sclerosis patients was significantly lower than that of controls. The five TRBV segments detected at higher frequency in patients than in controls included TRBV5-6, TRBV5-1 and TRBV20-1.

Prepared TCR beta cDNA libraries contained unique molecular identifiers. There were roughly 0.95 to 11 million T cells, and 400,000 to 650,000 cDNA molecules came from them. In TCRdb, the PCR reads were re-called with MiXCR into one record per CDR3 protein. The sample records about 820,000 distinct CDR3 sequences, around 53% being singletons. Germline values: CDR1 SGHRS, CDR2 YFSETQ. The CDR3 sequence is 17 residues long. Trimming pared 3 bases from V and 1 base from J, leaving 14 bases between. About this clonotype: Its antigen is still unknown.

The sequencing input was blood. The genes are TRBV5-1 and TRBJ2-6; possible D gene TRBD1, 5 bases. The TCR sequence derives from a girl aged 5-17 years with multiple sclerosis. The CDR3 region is CASSSGSRVSGANVLTF. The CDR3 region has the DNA TGCGCCAGCAGCTCCGGATCCAGGGTTTCTGGGGCCAACGTCCTGACTTTC.